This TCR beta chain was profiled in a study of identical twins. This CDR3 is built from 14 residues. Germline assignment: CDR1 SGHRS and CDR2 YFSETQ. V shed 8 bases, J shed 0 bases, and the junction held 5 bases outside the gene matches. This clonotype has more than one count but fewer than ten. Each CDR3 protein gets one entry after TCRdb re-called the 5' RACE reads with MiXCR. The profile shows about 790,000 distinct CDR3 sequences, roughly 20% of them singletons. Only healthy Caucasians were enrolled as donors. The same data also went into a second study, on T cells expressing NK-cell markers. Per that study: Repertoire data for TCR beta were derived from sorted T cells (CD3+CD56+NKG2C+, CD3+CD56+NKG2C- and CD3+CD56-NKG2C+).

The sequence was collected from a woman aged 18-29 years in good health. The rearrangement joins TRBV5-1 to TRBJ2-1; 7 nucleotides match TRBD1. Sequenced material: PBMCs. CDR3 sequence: CASSGDSSYNEQFF. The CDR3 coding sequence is TGCGCCAGTTCTGGGGACAGCTCCTACAATGAGCAGTTCTTC.